These 7 T cell receptor beta chains share one sample of origin, sequenced in a study of blood T cell repertoires in COVID-19. The repertoire was sequenced with immunoSEQ multiplex PCR; TCRdb's copy has only in-frame clones and lacks some. The sample has about 140,000 clones, about 80% seen once. What was sequenced was PBMCs or T cells enriched from blood (not recorded which). The origin of the receptors is a woman between 18 and 29 years old who had been exposed to COVID-19.

This sequence joins TRBV4-3 and TRBJ1-4; no reliable D call. Trimming cost V 4 bases and J 3 bases, with 12 bases left between them. The CDR3 consists of 15 residues. Looked up from germline, CDR1 is LGHNA and CDR2 is YSLEER. CDR3 region: CASSPTGESNEKLFF. The CDR3 nucleotides are TGCGCCAGCAGCCCGACCGGGGAATCTAATGAAAAACTGTTTTTT.

The chain is built from TRBV18 and TRBJ1-2; TRBD1 might be the D (6 bases). The CDR3 runs 13 residues. Trimming left V 5 bases short and J 6 bases short, with 13 bases between. Germline-derived CDR1 and CDR2 are KGHSH and LQKENI. As DNA, the CDR3 is TGTGCCAGCTCAACAGGGAATTCGGATGGCTACACCTTC. Residues: CASSTGNSDGYTF. Together with reference TRBV18 and TRBJ1-2, the CDR3 gives the full variable domain: NAGVMQNPRHLVRRRGQEARLRCSPMKGHSHVYWYRQLPEEGLKFMVYLQKENIIDESGMPKERFSAEFPKEGPSILRIQQVVRGDSAAYFCASSTGNSDGYTFGSGTRLTVV.

Note on this clone: The junction departs from germline at one end; a sequencing error may be responsible. This chain connects TRBV2 to TRBJ2-7; 9 bases are shared with TRBD2. Germline V gene lookup returns CDR1 SNHLY and CDR2 FYNNEI. The CDR3 extends over 15 amino acids. The CDR3 DNA reads TGTGCCAGCAGTGGAATCCGAGCGACGGGCGGGAGGGCCGTCTTC. Its translation is CASSGIRATGGRAVF.

This clone was detected a few times. The chain carries TRBV5-1 and TRBJ2-1; 12 bases agree with TRBD2. The V gene end was trimmed by 0 bases and the J gene end by 5 bases; junction bases not matched to a gene: 15. The CDR3 runs 20 residues. Germline assignment: CDR1 SGHRS and CDR2 YFSETQ. The CDR3 DNA reads as TGCGCCAGCAGCTTGGTGGCGGCGACTAGCGGGAGAGGACCCCACAATGAGCAGTTCTTC. The encoded protein is CASSLVAATSGRGPHNEQFF.

CDR3 bases: TGTGCCAGCTCACCCTACCGACAGGGGTCGAACACTGAAGCTTTCTTT. This encodes CASSPYRQGSNTEAFF. V usage is TRBV18 and J usage is TRBJ1-1; 8 nucleotides line up with TRBD1. Germline V lookup: CDR1 KGHSH, CDR2 LQKENI. This CDR3 is 16 amino acids long. V dropped 3 bases and J dropped 1; count of bases not matched to a gene: 7.

The chain is built from TRBV27 and TRBJ2-7; 9 bases match TRBD2. Unmatched junction bases numbered 8, after V lost 2 bases and J lost 6 bases. Germline lookup yields CDR1 MNHEY and CDR2 SMNVEV (reference sequence). CDR3 length equals 15 residues. Here the CDR3 reads CASSLASSSGSEQYF. CDR3 nucleotides: TGTGCCAGCAGTTTAGCATCAAGTAGCGGGAGCGAGCAGTACTTC.

V usage is TRBV4-1 and J usage is TRBJ1-5; tentatively, D is TRBD1 (5 bases). Germline V gene data show CDR1 as MGHRA and CDR2 as YSYEKL. V was trimmed by 3 bases and J by 0 bases, leaving 12 bases between them. This CDR3 comprises 16 residues. In nucleotides, the CDR3 is TGCGCCAGCAGCCAGGAGGGACGGGATAGCAATCAGCCCCAGCATTTT. Translation gives CASSQEGRDSNQPQHF.